The 21 T cell receptor beta chains presented below share a single source sample, sequenced in a study of T-cell reconstitution after alpha-beta-depleted transplantation in children. Preparing the TCRbeta library involved the use of unique molecular identifiers. MiXCR was run by TCRdb on the PCR reads, yielding one entry per CDR3 protein. The data show over 400,000 distinct CDR3 sequences, approximately 12% seen once. This sample comprised PBMCs from the stem cell graft donor, obtained from the stem cell graft. All receptors come from a human donor who donated a stem cell graft to a child with combined immunodeficiency.

This chain connects TRBV4-3 to TRBJ1-3, with no clear D. Germline-derived CDR1 and CDR2 are LGHNA and YSLEER. Deletions cut 0 bases from V and 1 base from J, with 10 bases between. The CDR3 is 16 residues long. The CDR3 spells CASSQDSRGSGNTIYF. The CDR3 DNA reads as TGCGCCAGCAGCCAAGATAGCCGCGGGTCTGGAAACACCATATATTTT.

The CDR3 spells CASSLGQDNSPLHF. The CDR3 DNA reads TGTGCCAGCAGCTTGGGACAGGATAATTCACCCCTCCACTTT. The rearrangement uses TRBV7-9 and TRBJ1-6; TRBD1 agrees at 8 bases. J gave up 5 bases and V 3 bases, and 0 bases lay outside the gene matches. The CDR3 covers 14 residues. Germline-derived CDR1 and CDR2 are SEHNR and FQNEAQ (reference sequence).

A few counts support this clonotype. V is TRBV5-1 and J is TRBJ2-3; 15 bases line up with TRBD2. The CDR3 runs 17 residues. J lost 0 bases, V lost 7 bases, and 6 bases had no gene match. The germline CDR1 and CDR2 sequences are SGHRS and YFSETQ. The CDR3, as DNA: TGCGCCAGCCGGACTAGCGGGAGGGCGTTGAGCACAGATACGCAGTATTTT. It codes for CASRTSGRALSTDTQYF.

This clonotype occurred a few times. V gene TRBV6-2 or TRBV6-3 combines with J gene TRBJ2-1; D not resolved. The germline V gene has CDR1 MNHEY and CDR2 SVGEGT. V was cut by 9 bases and J by 4 bases, with 7 bases left in between. The CDR3 loop spans 11 amino acids. CDR3: CARGNYNEQFF. The CDR3 DNA reads as TGTGCCAGAGGGAATTACAATGAGCAGTTCTTC.

This clonotype was seen ten or more times. The J gene is TRBJ1-5, the V gene TRBV7-8, with 7 bases that match TRBD1. V was clipped by 3 bases and J by 6 bases; unmatched bases: 5. CDR1 and CDR2 (germline): SGHVS, FQNEAQ. CDR3 length equals 14 residues. The CDR3 DNA reads as TGTGCCAGCAGCTTTTGGGACAGCGGTCAGCCCCAGCATTTT. Encoded protein: CASSFWDSGQPQHF.

Here the CDR3 reads CASSPSGATDTQYF. For the CDR3, the DNA is TGTGCCAGCAGCCCTAGCGGGGCCACAGATACGCAGTATTTT. The rearrangement links TRBV7-6 to TRBJ2-3; 9 nucleotides align to TRBD2. Germline CDR1 SGHVS, CDR2 FNYEAQ. The V and J ends lost 5 bases and 2 bases, in that order; junction bases with no gene match: 2. The CDR3 covers 14 residues.

This chain connects TRBV7-6 to TRBJ1-2, with TRBD1 identical over 11 bases. After removal of 4 bases from V and 4 bases from J, the junction contained 14 bases not matched to a gene. The CDR3 extends over 18 amino acids. The germline gives CDR1 SGHVS, CDR2 FNYEAQ. CDR3 sequence: CASSSRTGGKGSFYGYTF. DNA of the CDR3: TGTGCCAGCAGCTCGCGGACAGGGGGCAAAGGGAGTTTCTATGGCTACACCTTC.

The chain carries TRBV5-1 and TRBJ2-3; D gene ambiguous. Germline V lookup: CDR1 SGHRS, CDR2 YFSETQ. The CDR3 is made up of 15 amino acids. Deletions cut 3 bases from V and 5 bases from J, with 16 bases between. CDR3 in DNA: TGCGCCAGCAGCTCCCCTCAGGTTCGAGGAGATACGCAGTATTTT. It encodes CASSSPQVRGDTQYF.

The chain is built from TRBV20-1 and TRBJ2-7, with D unclear. Germline CDR1 is DFQATT and CDR2 is SNEGSKA (reference sequence). Trimming stripped 6 bases from V and 6 bases from J, with 21 bases between. CDR3 size: 14 residues. The CDR3 protein is CSAKAPRNLREQYF. In nucleotides, the CDR3 is TGCAGTGCCAAGGCACCAAGGAACCTGCGCGAGCAGTACTTC.

This clonotype was counted a few times. The chain couples TRBV20-1 to TRBJ1-2; D unresolved. Germline CDR1 DFQATT, CDR2 SNEGSKA (reference sequence). CDR3 length: 14 amino acids. V was clipped by 1 base and J by 4 bases, with 13 bases between them. Here the CDR3 DNA reads TGCAGTGCTAGAGGCTCCAGTTTAGGCTATGGCTACACCTTC. Translated: CSARGSSLGYGYTF.

This clonotype was detected a few times. The chain links TRBV7-2 to TRBJ1-4; D is ambiguous. CDR1 is SGHTA, CDR2 FQGNSA, per germline. This CDR3 is 16 amino acids long. V lost 0 bases and J 6 bases, leaving 14 bases between the germline ends. The CDR3 DNA reads TGTGCCAGCAGCTTAGCGTTGTGGGAAGAGGATGAAAAACTGTTTTTT. Amino acids: CASSLALWEEDEKLFF.

The rearrangement joins TRBV18 to TRBJ2-5; 14 positions agree with TRBD2. V trimming: 5 bases; J trimming: 6 bases; junction bases outside the gene matches: 8. Germline CDR1 KGHSH, CDR2 LQKENI. The CDR3 consists of 16 residues. CDR3 residues: CASSTGTSGSIKTQYF. The CDR3 DNA follows: TGTGCCAGCTCAACTGGGACTAGCGGGAGCATTAAGACCCAGTACTTC.

CDR3 sequence (DNA): TGTGCCTGGAGCCCCGGGACTTATAGCAATCAGCCCCAGCATTTT. Its protein product is CAWSPGTYSNQPQHF. The chain combines TRBV30 with TRBJ1-5, with D possibly matching TRBD1 (5 bases). The CDR3 runs 15 residues. Germline V lookup: CDR1 GTSNPN, CDR2 SVGIG (reference sequence). The ends were cut back, 3 bases at V and 0 bases at J, with 12 bases in the middle.

Turning to this clonotype: Possible read error: a much larger clone is one base away. The V and J genes are TRBV5-5 and TRBJ2-7; perhaps TRBD1 as D (6 bases). Germline values: CDR1 SGHKS, CDR2 YYEKEE (reference sequence). The CDR3 is 14 residues long. CDR3 amino acids: CASSSMPGAYDQYF. The CDR3 nucleotides are TGTGCCAGCAGCTCCATGCCAGGGGCCTACGACCAGTACTTC.

The sample holds many counts of this clonotype. The rearrangement uses TRBV12-3 or TRBV12-4 and TRBJ2-7; 7 nucleotides agree with TRBD1. The CDR3 is 18 amino acids. V shed 5 bases and J 4 bases; nucleotides not matched to a gene: 20. The DNA of the CDR3 is TGTGCCAGCAGTCTCCAGCCACCGGACAGGCCGCCTTCATACGAGCAGTACTTC. As protein: CASSLQPPDRPPSYEQYF.

This sequence joins TRBV20-1 and TRBJ2-2, with TRBD1 matching over 9 bases. CDR1 DFQATT and CDR2 SNEGSKA come from the germline V gene (reference sequence). The CDR3 runs 13 residues. V dropped 5 bases and J dropped 6; count of bases not matched to a gene: 4. In DNA, the CDR3 is TGCAGTGCTTGGGACAGGGAAGCCGGGGAGCTGTTTTTT. As protein: CSAWDREAGELFF.

This chain links TRBV7-3 with TRBJ2-4; 10 positions match TRBD2. The CDR3 covers 15 residues. Germline assignment: CDR1 SGHTA and CDR2 FQGTGA. J was trimmed by 7 bases and V by 3 bases; bases with no gene match: 6. The CDR3 DNA reads TGTGCCAGCAGCTTTACCGGGACTAGCGTGAACATTCAGTACTTC. Protein sequence: CASSFTGTSVNIQYF.

Points on this clonotype: This may be a read error: a much more frequent sequence differs by one nucleotide. The chain has TRBV12-3 or TRBV12-4 and TRBJ2-1, with 7 bases fitting TRBD1. The CDR3 runs to 15 residues. CDR3 amino acids: CVSSSTGSSYNEQFF. CDR3 DNA sequence: TGTGTCAGCAGTTCGACAGGGAGCTCCTACAATGAGCAGTTCTTC.

This clonotype was seen at least ten times. The chain has TRBV5-1 and TRBJ2-3; 8 nucleotides line up with TRBD1. J gave up 4 bases and V 0 bases, and 4 bases lay outside the gene matches. The germline CDR1 and CDR2 sequences are SGHRS and YFSETQ. The CDR3 runs to 15 residues. The CDR3 DNA is TGCGCCAGCAGCTTGGAGCCCAGGGGGCCAGATACGCAGTATTTT. As protein: CASSLEPRGPDTQYF. The complete variable domain, with remaining parts taken from reference TRBV5-1 and TRBJ2-3, reads KAGVTQTPRYLIKTRGQQVTLSCSPISGHRSVSWYQQTPGQGLQFLFEYFSETQRNKGNFPGRFSGRQFSNSRSEMNVSTLELGDSALYLCASSLEPRGPDTQYFGPGTRLTVL.

A remark on this clonotype: This may come from a read error, since a much larger clone is one base off. This is likely a read error, given that the CDR3 carries no conserved phenylalanine or tryptophan at its end. Because the CDR3's place on the DNA is in doubt, the DNA is left out and the CDR3 is given as listed by TCRdb. This chain links TRBV29-1 with TRBJ1-2. The CDR3 spans 15 residues, counting both ends. Looked up from germline, CDR1 is SQVTM and CDR2 is ANQGSEA. CDR3 protein: CSVMTQQLLPYGYTC.

The rearrangement joins TRBV6-5 to TRBJ1-6; 10 bases are shared with TRBD1. The germline gives CDR1 MNHEY, CDR2 SVGAGI. The V and J ends lost 2 bases and 14 bases, in that order; junction bases with no gene match: 9. This CDR3 spans 15 amino acids. CDR3 nucleotides: TGTGCCAGCAGTTACCATGACAGGGGGCCCCCCGCCCTCCACTTT. Its protein product is CASSYHDRGPPALHF.